Presented here are 30 T cell receptor beta chains from one specimen sequenced in a study of blood T cell repertoires in COVID-19. Libraries were prepared by immunoSEQ multiplex PCR; TCRdb keeps only in-frame clonotypes and omits some of them. The sample records about 98,000 clones, roughly 86% being singletons. The sample comprised peripheral blood. These receptors all come from a man aged 50-59 years with active or convalescent COVID-19.

This chain links TRBV25-1 with TRBJ1-4; TRBD1 agrees at 7 bases. The CDR3 sequence is 15 residues long. With 2 bases clipped from V and 6 bases from J, the junction kept 6 bases outside the gene matches. Germline values: CDR1 MGHDK, CDR2 SYGVNS. CDR3 sequence: CASSEDRAAHEKLFF. The CDR3 region has the DNA TGTGCCAGCAGTGAAGACAGGGCGGCGCATGAAAAACTGTTTTTT. The full variable domain, with the rest looked up from reference TRBV25-1 and TRBJ1-4, is EADIYQTPRYLVIGTGKKITLECSQTMGHDKMYWYQQDPGMELHLIHYSYGVNSTEKGDLSSESTVSRIRTEHFPLTLESARPSHTSQYLCASSEDRAAHEKLFFGSGTQLSVL.

Details on this clone: One junction end disagrees with the germline gene, perhaps due to a read error. The chain couples TRBV28 to TRBJ1-3; D uncertain. CDR1 is MDHEN and CDR2 is SYDVKM in the germline V gene. This CDR3 has 12 amino acids. The CDR3 protein is CASSLSVNTIYF. The CDR3 bases are TGTGCCAGCAGTTTATCTGTAAACACCATATATTTT.

This CDR3 is CASRGEETQYF. For the CDR3, the DNA is TGTGCCAGCAGGGGCGAAGAGACCCAGTACTTC. The chain carries TRBV2 and TRBJ2-5; D ambiguous. The germline V gene has CDR1 SNHLY and CDR2 FYNNEI. CDR3 length equals 11 residues. V lost 6 bases to trimming and J lost 3 bases, with 5 bases between them.

The CDR3 DNA sequence: TGTGCCAGCAGCAAGGACAGCCAAGAGACCCAGTACTTC. Encoded protein: CASSKDSQETQYF. The chain recombines TRBV7-8 with TRBJ2-5, with a tentative D call TRBD1 (6 bases). With 5 bases removed from V and 1 base from J, the gap between germline ends came to 8 bases. The CDR3 is made up of 13 amino acids. Germline V CDR1 and CDR2: SGHVS, FQNEAQ.

This chain uses TRBV5-1 with TRBJ1-3; perhaps TRBD1 as D (6 bases). CDR3 length: 14 residues. CDR1 and CDR2 (germline): SGHRS, YFSETQ. The germline V and J ends were trimmed by 0 bases and 6 bases, with 10 bases remaining between them. In nucleotides, the CDR3 is TGCGCCAGCAGCTTGGGCCAGGGACAAAACACCATATATTTT. Translated: CASSLGQGQNTIYF.

CDR3: CASSGAATGLDIQYF. CDR3 coding DNA: TGTGCCAGCAGCGGAGCCGCGACAGGGTTGGACATTCAGTACTTC. The chain uses TRBV9 and TRBJ2-4; 7 nucleotides align to TRBD1. Germline values: CDR1 SGDLS, CDR2 YYNGEE. The junction had 11 bases not matched to a gene; V was cut back by 3 bases and J by 8 bases. The CDR3 is 15 residues long.

This chain joins TRBV4-2 and TRBJ1-3, with 10 bases identical to TRBD1. The CDR3 runs 15 residues. Per the germline V gene, CDR1 is LGHNA and CDR2 is YNFKEQ. Trimming took 5 bases from V and 2 from J; bases not matched to a gene: 3. CDR3 sequence (DNA): TGTGCCAGCAGCGAGGGACAGGGGACTGGAAACACCATATATTTT. Translating gives CASSEGQGTGNTIYF.

The V call is TRBV29-1, the J call TRBJ1-1; D gene unclear. CDR1 SQVTM and CDR2 ANQGSEA come from the germline V gene. Trimming took off 0 bases at V and 4 bases at J, with 3 bases between the two ends. The CDR3 totals 11 residues. The CDR3 bases are TGCAGCGTTGAAGACTCCACTGAAGCTTTCTTT. This codes for CSVEDSTEAFF.

The chain has TRBV18 and TRBJ1-1; D ambiguous. Germline V gene sequence: CDR1 KGHSH, CDR2 LQKENI. This CDR3 is built from 13 residues. Trimming shortened V by 3 bases and J by 7 bases, and 12 bases separated the two germline ends. The CDR3 DNA follows: TGTGCCAGCTCACCGAGCCGGGATATTGAAGCTTTCTTT. It translates to CASSPSRDIEAFF.

In this sample, this clone turned up a few times. The J gene is TRBJ1-2, the V gene TRBV7-2; TRBD1 might be the D (6 bases). The CDR3 has 14 amino acids. Trimming stripped 2 bases from V and 4 bases from J, with 11 bases between. Germline CDR1 reads SGHTA; CDR2 reads FQGNSA. The CDR3 DNA is TGTGCCAGCAGCTTATATGAACAGGGCTATGGCTACACCTTC. Encoded protein: CASSLYEQGYGYTF.

This clone appeared once. The chain is built from TRBV5-1 and TRBJ2-3; a weak D match, TRBD2 (6 bases). Germline loops: CDR1 SGHRS, CDR2 YFSETQ. This CDR3 is 13 amino acids long. Deletions cut 6 bases from V and 4 bases from J, with 12 bases between. CDR3 region: CASMAGTSDTQYF. Here the CDR3 DNA reads TGCGCCAGCATGGCCGGGACTTCAGATACGCAGTATTTT.

As concerns this clone: The sample contains more than one DNA sequence encoding this CDR3. The chain uses TRBV15 and TRBJ1-3, with D perhaps TRBD1 (5 bases). The CDR3 covers 14 residues. V lost 0 bases to trimming and J lost 2 bases, with 5 bases between them. CDR1 is LNHNV, CDR2 YYDKDF, per germline (reference sequence). The CDR3 is CATSRDRAGNTIYF. CDR3 DNA: TGTGCCACCAGCAGAGACAGGGCTGGAAACACCATATATTTT.

The J gene is TRBJ2-4, the V gene TRBV3-1 (or the pseudogene TRBV3-2); 9 bases agree with TRBD1. V dropped 6 bases and J dropped 6; count of bases not matched to a gene: 9. The V gene's germline CDR1 is LGHDT and CDR2 YNNKEL (reference sequence). This CDR3 has 15 residues. CDR3 sequence: CASRPTGGAGNIQYF. In nucleotides, the CDR3 is TGTGCCAGCAGACCTACAGGGGGCGCCGGAAACATTCAGTACTTC.

This sequence joins TRBV15 and TRBJ1-6; D perhaps matches TRBD1 (6 bases). CDR1 is LNHNV, CDR2 YYDKDF, per germline (reference sequence). CDR3 length: 15 amino acids. Trimming removed 5 bases from V and 5 bases from J, with 13 bases in between. This chain's CDR3 is CATSSGDTNNSPLHF. The CDR3 nucleotides read TGTGCCACCAGCTCCGGGGACACCAATAATTCACCCCTCCACTTT.

This sequence joins TRBV11-3 and TRBJ2-5; 11 bases align to TRBD2. The CDR3 has 16 amino acids. The germline V gene encodes CDR1 SGHNT and CDR2 YENEEA. Unmatched junction bases numbered 8, after V lost 3 bases and J lost 5 bases. The DNA of the CDR3 is TGTGCCAGCAGCTTGGCTAGCGGGGGGCCCGATGAGACCCAGTACTTC. Translating it yields CASSLASGGPDETQYF. Combining the CDR3 with reference TRBV11-3 and TRBJ2-5 gives the whole variable domain EAGVVQSPRYKIIEKKQPVAFWCNPISGHNTLYWYLQNLGQGPELLIRYENEEAVDDSQLPKDRFSAERLKGVDSTLKIQPAELGDSAVYLCASSLASGGPDETQYFGPGTRLLVL.

The rearrangement uses TRBV30 and TRBJ1-2; 7 positions agree with TRBD1. The CDR3 is 13 residues long. The germline CDR1 and CDR2 sequences are GTSNPN and SVGIG (reference sequence). The V segment lost 4 bases and the J segment 8 bases; nucleotides outside the gene matches: 10. The CDR3 bases are TGTGCCTGGACGAATTTACAGGGGACAGGCTACACCTTC. As protein: CAWTNLQGTGYTF.

The genes are TRBV10-1 and TRBJ2-3, with 11 bases that match TRBD1. This CDR3 is built from 14 residues. CDR1 is WNHNN and CDR2 is SYGVQD in the germline V gene (reference sequence). Unmatched junction bases numbered 3, after V lost 8 bases and J lost 2 bases. In DNA, the CDR3 is TGCGCCAGCGGGACAGGGGGAAACACAGATACGCAGTATTTT. It codes for CASGTGGNTDTQYF.

Only one count was recorded for this clone. The J gene is TRBJ2-3, the V gene TRBV27; TRBD2 aligns across 7 bases. Germline V gene sequence: CDR1 MNHEY, CDR2 SMNVEV (reference sequence). The CDR3 extends over 16 amino acids. V lost 4 bases to trimming and J lost 1 base; unmatched junction nucleotides: 8. The CDR3 sequence is CASSSHLSGGTDTQYF. CDR3 DNA sequence: TGTGCCAGCAGTTCCCACCTCAGCGGGGGCACAGATACGCAGTATTTT.

The chain couples TRBV9 to TRBJ1-4; D not resolved. The CDR3 consists of 14 residues. V was trimmed by 5 bases and J by 0 bases, leaving 8 bases between them. Germline CDR1 and CDR2: SGDLS and YYNGEE. CDR3 coding DNA: TGTGCCAGCAGTGCGACTACAACTAATGAAAAACTGTTTTTT. It yields the protein CASSATTTNEKLFF. Full variable domain (missing parts from reference TRBV9 and TRBJ1-4): DSGVTQTPKHLITATGQRVTLRCSPRSGDLSVYWYQQSLDQGLQFLIQYYNGEERAKGNILERFSAQQFPDLHSELNLSSLELGDSALYFCASSATTTNEKLFFGSGTQLSVL.

This chain links TRBV9 with TRBJ2-5; the D is unclear. V shed 3 bases and J shed 2 bases, with 11 bases lying between them. The CDR3 runs to 14 residues. Germline CDR1 is SGDLS and CDR2 is YYNGEE. The CDR3 nucleotides read TGTGCCAGCAGCGCCCCTCGTTTTCAAGAGACCCAGTACTTC. Its protein product is CASSAPRFQETQYF.

This chain links TRBV19 with TRBJ2-2; 8 bases align to TRBD1. The CDR3 length is 15 residues. V lost 6 bases and J lost 2; bases outside the gene matches: 5. Germline loops: CDR1 LNHDA, CDR2 SQIVND (reference sequence). The CDR3 DNA reads as TGTGCCAGTAGAGGGGGACAGGCCAACACCGGGGAGCTGTTTTTT. Protein product: CASRGGQANTGELFF.

This clone was counted a few times. The chain links TRBV5-1 to TRBJ1-1; 8 nucleotides match TRBD1. Germline assignment: CDR1 SGHRS and CDR2 YFSETQ. Losses at the gene ends were 0 bases for V and 3 bases for J; bases not matched to a gene: 1. The CDR3 is made up of 14 amino acids. The CDR3 protein is CASSLEQGDTEAFF. CDR3 coding DNA: TGCGCCAGCAGCTTGGAACAGGGGGACACTGAAGCTTTCTTT.

This clone was observed a handful of times. The V and J genes are TRBV27 and TRBJ2-2; TRBD2 is a possible D gene (5 bases). The CDR3 is 16 amino acids. Germline V gene sequence: CDR1 MNHEY, CDR2 SMNVEV (reference sequence). With 4 bases removed from V and 5 bases from J, the gap between germline ends came to 17 bases. The CDR3 DNA reads as TGTGCCAGCAGTTCCCCTAGCAGTAGGAGGACCGGGGAGCTGTTTTTT. This codes for CASSSPSSRRTGELFF.

The chain carries TRBV6-1 and TRBJ1-1; 8 nucleotides align to TRBD1. Germline CDR1 is MNHNS and CDR2 is SASEGT. The CDR3 has 14 residues. Unmatched junction bases numbered 4, after V lost 2 bases and J lost 5 bases. Here the CDR3 DNA reads TGTGCCAGCAGTGAACACACAGGGGGTACTGAAGCTTTCTTT. Residues: CASSEHTGGTEAFF.

The chain is built from TRBV12-3 or TRBV12-4 and TRBJ2-1, with a tentative D call TRBD2 (5 bases). Trimming cost V 8 bases and J 9 bases, with 8 bases left between them. This CDR3 is 10 amino acids long. The CDR3: CASAGGEQFF. The CDR3 nucleotides read TGTGCCAGCGCAGGAGGTGAGCAGTTCTTC.

The chain combines TRBV7-8 with TRBJ1-1, with D possibly matching TRBD1 (5 bases). V was clipped by 6 bases and J by 1 base, with 12 bases between them. The CDR3 length is 14 residues. Germline lookup yields CDR1 SGHVS and CDR2 FQNEAQ. CDR3 coding DNA: TGTGCCAGCAGGTCCAGGGCGACGAACACTGAAGCTTTCTTT. This encodes CASRSRATNTEAFF.

The chain combines TRBV11-2 with TRBJ1-1; D is undetermined. The CDR3 runs to 14 residues. Trimming took off 1 base at V and 3 bases at J, with 9 bases between the two ends. Germline V gene data show CDR1 as SGHAT and CDR2 as FQNNGV. The CDR3, as DNA: TGTGCCAGCAGCTTAGCCCTCGGGGACACTGAAGCTTTCTTT. This codes for CASSLALGDTEAFF.

In this sample, this clone turned up once. This chain links TRBV30 with TRBJ1-2; 9 nucleotides match TRBD1. The ends lost 0 bases at V and 4 bases at J; junction bases unmatched: 0. Germline lookup yields CDR1 GTSNPN and CDR2 SVGIG (reference sequence). CDR3 size: 13 residues. CDR3 in amino acids: CAWSVQGAYGYTF. The DNA of the CDR3 is TGTGCCTGGAGTGTACAGGGGGCCTATGGCTACACCTTC.

Regarding this clone: The sample contains more than one DNA sequence encoding this CDR3. The chain uses TRBV11-2 and TRBJ2-5; D is uncertain. Germline-derived CDR1 and CDR2 are SGHAT and FQNNGV. The CDR3 has 12 residues. V lost 1 base to trimming and J lost 4 bases, with 4 bases between them. CDR3 nucleotides: TGTGCCAGCAGCTTAGGTCGAGAGACCCAGTACTTC. Amino acid sequence: CASSLGRETQYF.

V gene TRBV4-3 combines with J gene TRBJ2-7, with D unclear. The V end was cut by 0 bases, the J end by 0 bases, with 6 bases between. The CDR3 sequence is 14 residues long. Germline values: CDR1 LGHNA, CDR2 YSLEER. The CDR3 DNA follows: TGCGCCAGCAGCCAAGACAGGATCTCCTACGAGCAGTACTTC. Translated, it gives CASSQDRISYEQYF.